What follows is one TCR beta chain and its context. Its cognate antigen is unknown. Primed by a sample-barcoded 5' primer and a J-beta primer mix, a second PCR proceeded for about 6 to 11 cycles. A 12-random-nucleotide template-switch adaptor tagged each cDNA molecule. Each CDR3 protein gets one entry after TCRdb re-called the 5' RACE reads with MiXCR. The sample has about 1 million distinct CDR3 sequences, 45% seen once. This sample is drawn from a study of blood T cells in healthy people across ages. Study-level findings and limits: Underestimates were what the diversity estimates from one million T cells were considered to be.

Each sample used at least 7 million PBMCs. Trimming left V 5 bases short and J 1 base short, with 3 bases between. The CDR3 extends over 12 amino acids. Germline values: CDR1 MNHEY, CDR2 SMNVEV (reference sequence). This sequence originates from a woman aged 55 to 70 in good health. The sequenced material came from blood. The rearrangement links TRBV27 to TRBJ1-5; D call uncertain. The CDR3 DNA follows: TGTGCCAGCAGTAACAGCAATCAGCCCCAGCATTTT. Translated, it gives CASSNSNQPQHF.